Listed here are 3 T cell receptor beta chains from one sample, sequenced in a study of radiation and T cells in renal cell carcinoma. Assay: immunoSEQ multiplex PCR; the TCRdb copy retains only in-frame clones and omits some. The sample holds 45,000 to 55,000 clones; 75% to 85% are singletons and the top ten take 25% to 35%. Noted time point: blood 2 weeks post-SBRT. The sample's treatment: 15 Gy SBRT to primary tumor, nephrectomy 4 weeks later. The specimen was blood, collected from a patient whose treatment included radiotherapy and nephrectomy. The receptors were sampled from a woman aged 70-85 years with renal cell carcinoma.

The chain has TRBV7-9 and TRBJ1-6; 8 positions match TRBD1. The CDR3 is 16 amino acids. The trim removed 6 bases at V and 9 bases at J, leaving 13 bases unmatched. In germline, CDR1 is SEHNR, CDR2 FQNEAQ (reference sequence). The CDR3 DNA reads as TGTGCCAGCAGTCCTCCGGGACAGGAGGCTCGTTCACCCCTCCACTTT. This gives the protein CASSPPGQEARSPLHF.

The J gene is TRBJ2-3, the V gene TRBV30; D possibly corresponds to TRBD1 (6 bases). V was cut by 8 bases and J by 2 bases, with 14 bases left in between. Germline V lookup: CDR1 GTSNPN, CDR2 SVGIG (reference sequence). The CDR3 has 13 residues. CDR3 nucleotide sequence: TGTGCCGCCACTGGGGGCCTCACAGATACGCAGTATTTT. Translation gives CAATGGLTDTQYF.

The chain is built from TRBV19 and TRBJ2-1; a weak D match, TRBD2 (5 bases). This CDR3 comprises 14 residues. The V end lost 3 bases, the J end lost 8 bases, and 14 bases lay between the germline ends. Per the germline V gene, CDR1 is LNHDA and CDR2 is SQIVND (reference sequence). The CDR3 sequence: CASSMSGGVDEQFF. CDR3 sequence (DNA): TGTGCCAGTAGTATGTCCGGAGGAGTCGATGAGCAGTTCTTC.